A selection of T cell receptor beta chains follows, all from one sample in a study of glioma-infiltrating T cells. Using its own MiXCR run on the multiplex PCR reads, TCRdb lists one record per CDR3 protein. The table records about 410,000 distinct CDR3 sequences, 41% of them present only once. Source material: glioma tissue, nonneoplastic brain tissue, or PBMCs (not recorded which). These receptors were obtained from a human donor with low-grade glioma or glioblastoma, undergoing nonglioma brain surgery, or in good health (not recorded which). Both conserved end residues are part of each CDR3. The D gene is left open where the match is weak. Some rows have no size entry. The others give once, few or many, or a class for an expanded clone.

TRBJ1-2 | TRBV29-1 | - | - | TGCAGCGTTGATGACGTGGGGAGGGGCCTTGGGAACTATGGCTACACCTTC | CSVDDVGRGLGNYGYTF
TRBJ2-3 | TRBV4-3 | TRBD2 | many | TGCGCCAGCAGCCAAGTTGGGGGGGACCGCACAGATACGCAGTATTTT | CASSQVGGDRTDTQYF
TRBJ2-7 | TRBV24-1 | TRBD1 | - | TGTGCCACCAGTGATCCCGGACAGGGGGCTTACGAGCAGTACTTC | CATSDPGQGAYEQYF
TRBJ1-2 | TRBV2 | TRBD1 | - | TGTGCCAGCAGGGTCGAACAGGGGGGCTATGGCTACACCTTC | CASRVEQGGYGYTF
TRBJ2-7 | TRBV4-3 | - | - | TGCGCCAGCAGCCAAGATTGGGGTTCAAACTACGAGCAGTACTTC | CASSQDWGSNYEQYF
TRBJ2-5 | TRBV27 | TRBD2 | many | TGTGCCAGCAGTCCACCGGAAGGGAGGGCGGGCCAAGAGACCCAGTACTTC | CASSPPEGRAGQETQYF
TRBJ2-3 | TRBV27 | - | many | TGTGCCAGCAGTCAAGCGGTCACAGATACGCAGTATTTT | CASSQAVTDTQYF
TRBJ1-5 | TRBV15 | - | many | TGTGCCACCAGCAGAGGCCGGGACACCGTCACCAATCAGCCCCAGCATTTT | CATSRGRDTVTNQPQHF
TRBJ2-7 | TRBV6-6 | - | - | TGTGCCAGCAGGCAGGGAATGTCCTACGAGCAGTACTTC | CASRQGMSYEQYF
TRBJ2-5 | TRBV14 | TRBD1 | few | TGTGCCAGCAGCCGGGACAGATCCGTACAAGAGACCCAGTACTTC | CASSRDRSVQETQYF
TRBJ2-3 | TRBV6-1 | - | - | TGTGCCAGCGGTTACAGCAGGGGAACAGATACGCAGTATTTT | CASGYSRGTDTQYF
TRBJ1-1 | TRBV4-1 | TRBD1 | - | TGCGCCAGCAGGCCAGGACAGGCTGGAGAGAACACTGAAGCTTTCTTT | CASRPGQAGENTEAFF
TRBJ1-1 | TRBV2 | TRBD1 | - | TGTGCCAGCAGTAAGGGACAGGGGGTCACTGAAGCTTTCTTT | CASSKGQGVTEAFF
TRBJ1-2 | TRBV5-4 | - | many | TGTGCCAGCAGCTCTAGTAGGGAGGGCTACACCTTC | CASSSSREGYTF
TRBJ2-3 | TRBV5-1 | TRBD1 | - | TGCGCCAGCTCCCAGGGGGCTATAGTTCCAGATACGCAGTATTTT | CASSQGAIVPDTQYF
TRBJ2-1 | TRBV7-3 | - | - | TGTGCCAGCTCCGGGCTGGGAAGTGAAAAGTTCTTC | CASSGLGSEKFF
TRBJ2-3 | TRBV3-1 | - | few | TGTGCCAGCAGCCAAAGGAGTACGCAGTATTTT | CASSQRSTQYF
TRBJ1-2 | TRBV7-6 | TRBD1 | few | TGTGCCAGCAGCCCCCGGGACAGGGCTAACTATGGCTACACCTTC | CASSPRDRANYGYTF
TRBJ1-2 | TRBV6-2/TRBV6-3 | - | many | TGTGCCAGCAGTTGGATTGGAAAGGACTATGGCTACACCTTC | CASSWIGKDYGYTF
TRBJ1-5 | TRBV20-1 | TRBD1 | many | TGCAGTGCTCCTACCGGGACAGGAAATCAGCCCCAGCATTTT | CSAPTGTGNQPQHF
TRBJ1-1 | TRBV7-2 | TRBD1 | few | TGTGCCAGCAGCTCTAGACAGGGGATGACTGAAGCTTTCTTT | CASSSRQGMTEAFF
TRBJ1-2 | TRBV20-1 | - | few | TGCAGCTCTACCCCCCCGGGAGGAGCGGGGTATGGCTACACCTTC | CSSTPPGGAGYGYTF
TRBJ2-5 | TRBV2 | - | few | TGTGCCAGCGGTGGGTGGGCCGAGCAAGAGACCCAGTACTTC | CASGGWAEQETQYF
TRBJ2-7 | TRBV6-2/TRBV6-3 | - | - | TGTGCCAGCAGTTACTCGGCAGCTTATGGCTACAATGAGCAGTACTTC | CASSYSAAYGYNEQYF
TRBJ1-4 | TRBV2 | - | - | TGTGCCAGCAGTTCTAATGAAAAACTGTTTTTT | CASSSNEKLFF
TRBJ1-6 | TRBV27 | - | many | TGTGCCAGCACCCCGATCGGGACGACTAATTCACCCCTCCACTTT | CASTPIGTTNSPLHF
TRBJ2-7 | TRBV2 | TRBD2 | - | TGTGCCAGCAGTGACCTAGCGGGAGAATACGAGCAGTACTTC | CASSDLAGEYEQYF
TRBJ2-1 | TRBV7-3 | - | - | TGTGCCAGCAGCTTAAGCACCTCCTACAATGAGCAGTTCTTC | CASSLSTSYNEQFF
TRBJ2-3 | TRBV28 | - | - | TGTGCCAGCAGTTTCCCCCCTCCGGCAGGGAGGAATACGCAGTATTTT | CASSFPPPAGRNTQYF